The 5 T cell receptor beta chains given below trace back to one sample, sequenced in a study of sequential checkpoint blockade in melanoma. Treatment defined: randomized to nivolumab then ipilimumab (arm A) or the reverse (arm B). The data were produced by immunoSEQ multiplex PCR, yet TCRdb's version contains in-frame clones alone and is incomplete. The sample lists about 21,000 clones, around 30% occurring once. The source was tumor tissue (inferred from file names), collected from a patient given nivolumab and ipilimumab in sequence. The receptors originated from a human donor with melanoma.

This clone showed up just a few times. The CDR3 DNA reads as TGTGCCAGCAGCCAGAGGTGGGACACCATATATTTT. As protein: CASSQRWDTIYF. This chain links TRBV9 with TRBJ1-3; D gene uncertain. The CDR3 is 12 residues long. Germline V CDR1 and CDR2: SGDLS, YYNGEE. Trimming took off 4 bases at V and 8 bases at J, with 10 bases between the two ends.

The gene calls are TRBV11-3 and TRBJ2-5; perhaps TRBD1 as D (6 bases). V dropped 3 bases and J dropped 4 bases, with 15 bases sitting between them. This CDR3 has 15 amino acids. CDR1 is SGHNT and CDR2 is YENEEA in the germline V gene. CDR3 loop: CASSFGPQGLETQYF. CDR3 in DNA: TGTGCCAGCAGCTTTGGGCCACAGGGTTTAGAGACCCAGTACTTC.

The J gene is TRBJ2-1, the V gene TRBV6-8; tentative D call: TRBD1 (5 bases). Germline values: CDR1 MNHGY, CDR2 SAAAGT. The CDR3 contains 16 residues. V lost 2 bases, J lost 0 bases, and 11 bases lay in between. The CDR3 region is CASSYGAASSYNEQFF. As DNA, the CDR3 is TGTGCCAGCAGTTACGGGGCAGCAAGCTCCTACAATGAGCAGTTCTTC.

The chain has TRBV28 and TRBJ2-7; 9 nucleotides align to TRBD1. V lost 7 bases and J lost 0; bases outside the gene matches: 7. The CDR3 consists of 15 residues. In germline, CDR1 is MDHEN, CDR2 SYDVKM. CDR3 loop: CASTTGQGYSYEQYF. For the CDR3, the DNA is TGTGCCAGCACCACCGGACAGGGGTACTCCTACGAGCAGTACTTC. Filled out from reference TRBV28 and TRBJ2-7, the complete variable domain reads DVKVTQSSRYLVKRTGEKVFLECVQDMDHENMFWYRQDPGLGLRLIYFSYDVKMKEKGDIPEGYSVSREKKERFSLILESASTNQTSMYLCASTTGQGYSYEQYFGPGTRLTVT.

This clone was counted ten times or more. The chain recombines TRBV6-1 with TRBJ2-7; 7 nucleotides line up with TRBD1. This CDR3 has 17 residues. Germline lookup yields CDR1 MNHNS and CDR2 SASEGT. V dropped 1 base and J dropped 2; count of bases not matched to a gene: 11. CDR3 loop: CASSEEEGGAFPYEQYF. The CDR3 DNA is TGTGCCAGCAGTGAAGAAGAAGGGGGCGCTTTTCCCTACGAGCAGTACTTC.